The 28 T cell receptor beta chains in this list originate from one sample, sequenced in a study of CD8 T cells in ankylosing spondylitis. Regarding the study as a whole: What seemed typical of ankylosing spondylitis blood was a TCR beta motif built from roughly eight highly homologous variants.

TCRdb re-called the 5' RACE reads through MiXCR, storing one row per CDR3 protein. The sample lists 500,000 to 550,000 distinct CDR3 sequences, over 9.5% occurring once. These receptors' antigens are unknown. The sample taken for sequencing was blood, either unsorted or a sorted T cell fraction (not recorded which). These receptors all come from a male donor with ankylosing spondylitis.

This clonotype was counted only a few times. The chain has TRBV10-1 and TRBJ2-7; no clear D. Per the germline V gene, CDR1 is WNHNN and CDR2 is SYGVQD (reference sequence). This CDR3 contains 13 residues. V lost 0 bases and J 4 bases, leaving 7 bases between the germline ends. CDR3 protein: CASSESVQYEQYF. Here the CDR3 DNA reads TGCGCCAGCAGTGAGTCGGTTCAGTACGAGCAGTACTTC.

This chain uses TRBV12-3 or TRBV12-4 with TRBJ2-2, with D unclear. Trimming took off 8 bases at V and 3 bases at J, with 7 bases between the two ends. CDR3 length: 12 residues. This chain's CDR3 is CASQYYTGELFF. CDR3 nucleotide sequence: TGTGCCAGCCAATATTACACCGGGGAGCTGTTTTTT.

CDR3 in amino acids: CASSLVFGRAVSYNEQFF. In nucleotides, the CDR3 is TGCGCCAGCAGCTTGGTCTTCGGGAGGGCCGTCTCCTACAATGAGCAGTTCTTC. This chain joins TRBV5-1 and TRBJ2-1; 8 nucleotides align to TRBD2. Germline trimming cut 0 bases from V and 0 bases from J; bases unmatched to any gene: 8. Germline V CDR1 and CDR2: SGHRS, YFSETQ. The CDR3 totals 18 residues.

This clonotype was observed at least ten times. The gene calls are TRBV12-3 or TRBV12-4 and TRBJ2-5; 9 nucleotides line up with TRBD1. With V trimmed by 0 bases and J by 3 bases, 2 bases remained unmatched. The CDR3 covers 15 residues. CDR3 DNA: TGTGCCAGCAGTTTAGCGCGGACAGGGGAAGAGACCCAGTACTTC. Protein sequence: CASSLARTGEETQYF.

At least ten counts were recorded for this clonotype. This chain uses TRBV14 with TRBJ2-2; TRBD2 aligns across 8 bases. The length of the CDR3 is 17 residues. With V trimmed by 2 bases and J by 4 bases, 9 bases remained unmatched. Looked up from germline, CDR1 is SGHDN and CDR2 is FVKESK. The CDR3 sequence: CASSQTLSGSFTGELFF. CDR3 DNA sequence: TGTGCCAGCAGCCAAACACTGAGCGGGAGTTTCACCGGGGAGCTGTTTTTT.

On this clonotype itself: At one end, the junction sequence differs from germline, possibly due to a read error. The CDR3 nucleotides read TGTGCCAGCAGCCCGCGGACAGGGATCATGAACACTGAAGCCTTCTTT. It specifies CASSPRTGIMNTEAFF. The J gene is TRBJ1-1, the V gene TRBV7-8; 8 bases are a match to TRBD1. Germline lookup yields CDR1 SGHVS and CDR2 FQNEAQ. CDR3 length: 16 amino acids.

This clonotype showed up just a few times. The rearrangement uses TRBV9 and TRBJ2-7; D possibly uses TRBD1 or TRBD2 (5 bases each). The CDR3 covers 16 residues. Germline CDR1 SGDLS, CDR2 YYNGEE. V gave up 4 bases and J gave up 2 bases, with 19 bases separating them. CDR3: CASSSQRDRVPYEQYV. The CDR3 region has the DNA TGTGCCAGCAGCTCCCAACGGGACCGAGTTCCCTACGAGCAGTACGTC.

This clonotype appeared many times. The chain uses TRBV20-1 and TRBJ1-1; D unresolved. This CDR3 spans 16 amino acids. Looked up from germline, CDR1 is DFQATT and CDR2 is SNEGSKA (reference sequence). Trimming removed 0 bases from V and 0 bases from J, with 14 bases in between. The CDR3 region has the DNA TGCAGTGCTAGAGATAAATTACAGCCAATGAACACTGAAGCTTTCTTT. Translation gives CSARDKLQPMNTEAFF.

The chain carries TRBV24-1 and TRBJ2-1; D not certain. CDR3 length: 12 amino acids. Germline CDR1 KGHDR, CDR2 SFDVKD. Trimming cost V 5 bases and J 5 bases, with 6 bases left between them. CDR3 amino acids: CATSGDNNEQFF. DNA for the CDR3: TGTGCCACCAGTGGCGATAACAATGAGCAGTTCTTC.

There are many counts of this clonotype. V and J are TRBV7-8 and TRBJ2-7; TRBD2 is a possible D gene (5 bases). The V and J ends lost 5 bases and 2 bases respectively, with 13 bases between them. CDR1 and CDR2 from the germline V gene are SGHVS and FQNEAQ. The CDR3 extends over 14 amino acids. CDR3 coding DNA: TGTGCCAGCAGCCCCGGGATTGAACCCTACGAGCAGTACGTC. Protein sequence: CASSPGIEPYEQYV.

This clonotype has only one observation. This rearrangement joins TRBV18 to TRBJ1-5; 9 bases match TRBD1. Germline V lookup: CDR1 KGHSH, CDR2 LQKENI. The J segment lost 5 bases and the V segment lost 0 bases, leaving 8 bases of the junction unmatched. The CDR3 runs to 17 residues. DNA of the CDR3: TGTGCCAGCTCACCACCTGTAGGACAGGGGACGGATCAGCCCCAGCATTTT. Translated, it gives CASSPPVGQGTDQPQHF.

This clonotype was seen many times. The chain is built from TRBV24-1 and TRBJ2-2; 7 bases line up with TRBD2. The J segment lost 7 bases and the V segment lost 4 bases, leaving 14 bases of the junction unmatched. The CDR3 is 17 amino acids. The germline gives CDR1 KGHDR, CDR2 SFDVKD. CDR3 DNA sequence: TGTGCCACCAGTGACTCCAGCGGGACGTCATATGGCGGGGAGCTGTTTTTT. It is translated as CATSDSSGTSYGGELFF.

This chain joins TRBV7-2 and TRBJ2-1, with 8 bases identical to TRBD2. V shed 5 bases, J shed 0 bases, and the junction held 3 bases outside the gene matches. Germline CDR1 SGHTA, CDR2 FQGNSA. This CDR3 comprises 15 residues. The CDR3 protein is CASSELAASYNEQFF. The CDR3 nucleotides are TGTGCCAGCAGCGAACTAGCGGCCTCCTACAATGAGCAGTTCTTC.

This clonotype showed up many times. This chain links TRBV10-2 with TRBJ2-3, with 9 positions matching TRBD2. After removal of 6 bases from V and 4 bases from J, the junction contained 8 bases not matched to a gene. The length of the CDR3 is 15 residues. Germline V gene sequence: CDR1 WSHSY, CDR2 SAAADI. The DNA for the CDR3 is TGCGCCAGCAGACGTTCTAGCGGGGCCGCAGATACGCAGTATTTT. The encoded protein is CASRRSSGAADTQYF.

This clonotype was seen only a few times. The chain couples TRBV2 to TRBJ2-3, with 7 bases that match TRBD2. CDR3 length equals 11 residues. Trimming removed 7 bases from V and 10 bases from J; junction bases left unmatched: 5. Germline-derived CDR1 and CDR2 are SNHLY and FYNNEI. The CDR3 sequence is CASNEGGAQYF. The CDR3 DNA follows: TGTGCCAGCAATGAGGGAGGGGCGCAGTATTTT.

This rearrangement joins TRBV4-1 to TRBJ1-1, with D perhaps matching TRBD1 (5 bases). The germline gives CDR1 MGHRA, CDR2 YSYEKL. Trimming left V 0 bases short and J 4 bases short, with 15 bases between. CDR3 length: 16 amino acids. CDR3 sequence (DNA): TGCGCCAGCAGCCAAGATCTAGTAGGGGAGGCCACTGAAGCTTTCTTT. Residues: CASSQDLVGEATEAFF.

The rearrangement uses TRBV6-5 and TRBJ2-1; D might be TRBD2 (6 bases). The V end lost 0 bases, the J end lost 6 bases, and 15 bases lay between the germline ends. This CDR3 spans 16 amino acids. CDR1 is MNHEY, CDR2 SVGAGI, per germline. The DNA of the CDR3 is TGTGCCAGCAGTTACTCTAGCGGTTGGGAAAGCAATGAGCAGTTCTTC. Protein sequence: CASSYSSGWESNEQFF.

This clonotype was seen a few times. The chain combines TRBV5-1 with TRBJ2-5, with unresolved D. CDR3 length: 14 amino acids. Trimming took 1 base from V and 2 from J, leaving 9 bases between them. Germline values: CDR1 SGHRS, CDR2 YFSETQ. The CDR3 DNA sequence: TGCGCCAGCAGCTTGTTACGGACGCAAGAGACCCAGTACTTC. Translation: CASSLLRTQETQYF.

The chain joins TRBV27 to TRBJ2-7, with D perhaps matching TRBD2 (5 bases). There are 11 residues in the CDR3. Germline V gene sequence: CDR1 MNHEY, CDR2 SMNVEV (reference sequence). Trimming took 5 bases from V and 4 from J, leaving 6 bases between them. CDR3 amino acids: CASSTGYEQYF. CDR3 nucleotides: TGTGCCAGCAGTACGGGGTACGAGCAGTACTTC.

This clonotype has at least ten counts. This chain links TRBV24-1 with TRBJ2-1; 8 bases match TRBD1. The trim removed 3 bases at V and 1 base at J, leaving 4 bases unmatched. The CDR3 is made up of 16 amino acids. Germline V CDR1 and CDR2: KGHDR, SFDVKD. The CDR3 is CATSDAQGVSYNEQFF. In DNA form, the CDR3 reads TGTGCCACCAGTGATGCACAGGGGGTATCCTACAATGAGCAGTTCTTC.

This clonotype turned up a few times. The chain recombines TRBV7-2 with TRBJ2-7; TRBD2 matches 11 bases. V lost 2 bases, J lost 7 bases, and 4 bases stayed unmatched. This CDR3 is built from 14 residues. Germline V gene data show CDR1 as SGHTA and CDR2 as FQGNSA. The CDR3 loop is CASSLTSGSGEQYF. The CDR3 DNA reads TGTGCCAGCAGCTTAACTAGCGGGAGTGGGGAGCAGTACTTC.

This sequence joins TRBV9 and TRBJ2-1; the D is unclear. Germline V gene data show CDR1 as SGDLS and CDR2 as YYNGEE. Trimming took off 0 bases at V and 9 bases at J, with 13 bases between the two ends. This CDR3 region has 14 residues. The CDR3 sequence is CASSVATAESEQFF. In DNA form, the CDR3 reads TGTGCCAGCAGCGTAGCTACGGCCGAGAGTGAGCAGTTCTTC.

In nucleotides, the CDR3 is TGTGCCTGGAGTGCCTCTTTAGTGAACACTGAAGCTTTCTTT. Its protein is CAWSASLVNTEAFF. The chain recombines TRBV30 with TRBJ1-1; D call uncertain. V was clipped by 1 base and J by 0 bases, with 9 bases between them. This CDR3 spans 14 amino acids. Germline lookup yields CDR1 GTSNPN and CDR2 SVGIG (reference sequence).

Only a few counts were recorded for this clonotype. This chain uses TRBV12-5 with TRBJ2-1, with TRBD2 as a possible D gene (5 bases). Trimming pared 4 bases from V and 4 bases from J, leaving 14 bases between. CDR1 is LGHNT, CDR2 FRNRAP, per germline. This CDR3 contains 15 residues. The CDR3 DNA reads as TGTGCTAGTGGTTCCGGGGTCCACGGATACAATGAGCAGTTCTTC. This gives the protein CASGSGVHGYNEQFF.

This chain joins TRBV10-2 and TRBJ2-7; D uncertain. This CDR3 comprises 14 residues. V lost 3 bases and J lost 2, with 11 bases in between. Germline CDR1 reads WSHSY; CDR2 reads SAAADI. The CDR3 sequence: CASSDHGRTYEQYF. The DNA of the CDR3 is TGCGCCAGCAGTGACCACGGACGGACCTACGAGCAGTACTTC.

This rearrangement joins TRBV20-1 to TRBJ2-3; 7 bases fit TRBD2. The CDR3 has 11 amino acids. J lost 7 bases, V lost 5 bases, and 3 bases had no gene match. Germline V CDR1 and CDR2: DFQATT, SNEGSKA (reference sequence). The CDR3 region is CSALGGHTQYF. CDR3 bases: TGCAGTGCTCTGGGAGGGCATACGCAGTATTTT.

The V gene is TRBV6-2 or TRBV6-3, the J gene TRBJ2-5; TRBD2 is a possible D gene (6 bases). Germline lookup yields CDR1 MNHEY and CDR2 SVGEGT. Trimming removed 2 bases from V and 5 bases from J, with 12 bases in between. This CDR3 is built from 14 residues. CDR3 protein: CASSYVNGGETQYF. In nucleotides, the CDR3 is TGTGCCAGCAGTTACGTGAATGGGGGGGAGACCCAGTACTTC.

A few counts support this clonotype. The chain carries TRBV12-3 or TRBV12-4 and TRBJ2-4; 11 positions match TRBD1. Trimming removed 6 bases from V and 8 bases from J; junction bases left unmatched: 6. The CDR3 is made up of 14 amino acids. The CDR3 loop is CASSGGTGGDIQYF. CDR3 sequence (DNA): TGTGCCAGCAGCGGAGGGACAGGGGGGGACATTCAGTACTTC.